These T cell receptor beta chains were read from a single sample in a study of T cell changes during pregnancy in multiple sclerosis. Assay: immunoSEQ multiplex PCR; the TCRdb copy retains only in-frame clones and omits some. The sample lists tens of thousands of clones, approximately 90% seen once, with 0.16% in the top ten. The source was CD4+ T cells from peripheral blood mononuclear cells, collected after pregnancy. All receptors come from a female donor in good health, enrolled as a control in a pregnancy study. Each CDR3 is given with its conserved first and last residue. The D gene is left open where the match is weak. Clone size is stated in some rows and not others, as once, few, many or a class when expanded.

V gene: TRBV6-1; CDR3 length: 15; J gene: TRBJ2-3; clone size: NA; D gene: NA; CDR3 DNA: TGTGCCAGCAGTGAAGGGGGACTCATTACAGATACGCAGTATTTT; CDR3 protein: CASSEGGLITDTQYF
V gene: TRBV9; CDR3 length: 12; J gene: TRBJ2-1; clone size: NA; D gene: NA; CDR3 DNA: TGTGCCAGCAGTCCTTCAGGGCGCGGGCAGTTCTTC; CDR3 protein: CASSPSGRGQFF
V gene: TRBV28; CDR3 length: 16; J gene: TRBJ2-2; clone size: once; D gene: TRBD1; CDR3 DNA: TGTGCCAGCATTAACAGGGGCGCTGGCGACACCGGGGAGCTGTTTTTT; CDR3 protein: CASINRGAGDTGELFF
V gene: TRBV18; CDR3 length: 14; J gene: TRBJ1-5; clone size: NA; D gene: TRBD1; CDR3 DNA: TGTGCCAGCTCACCCACAGGGGGCATTCAGCCCCAGCATTTT; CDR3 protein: CASSPTGGIQPQHF
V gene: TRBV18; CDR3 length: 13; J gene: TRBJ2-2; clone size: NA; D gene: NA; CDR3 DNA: TGTGCCAGCTCACCAAGGGGGAACGGGGAGCTGTTTTTT; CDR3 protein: CASSPRGNGELFF
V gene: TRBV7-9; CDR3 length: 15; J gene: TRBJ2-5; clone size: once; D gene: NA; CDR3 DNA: TGTGCCAGCAGCTTAGGGGAAGGGGGACGGGAGACCCAGTACTTC; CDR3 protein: CASSLGEGGRETQYF
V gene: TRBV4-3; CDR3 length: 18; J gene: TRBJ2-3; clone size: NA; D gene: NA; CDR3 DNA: TGCGCCAGCAGTCCAAGAGATTTCCGGGACTTCGGCACAGATACGCAGTATTTT; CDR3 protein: CASSPRDFRDFGTDTQYF
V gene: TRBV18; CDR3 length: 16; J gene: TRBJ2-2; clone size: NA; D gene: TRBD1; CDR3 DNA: TGTGCCAGCTCACCACGACAGGGGGCTGACACCGGGGAGCTGTTTTTT; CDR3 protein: CASSPRQGADTGELFF
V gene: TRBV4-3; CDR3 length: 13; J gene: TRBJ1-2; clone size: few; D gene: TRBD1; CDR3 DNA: TGCGCCAGCAGCCAAGATCAGGGACAGTACTACACCTTC; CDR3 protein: CASSQDQGQYYTF
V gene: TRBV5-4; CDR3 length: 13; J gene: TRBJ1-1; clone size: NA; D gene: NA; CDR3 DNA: TGTGCCGTCAAGAAGCGCAGGAACACTGAAGCTTTCTTT; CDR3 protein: CAVKKRRNTEAFF
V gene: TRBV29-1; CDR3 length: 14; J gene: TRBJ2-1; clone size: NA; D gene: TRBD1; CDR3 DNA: TGCAGCGTTGAACGAGGGACAGGGCACAATGAGCAGTTCTTC; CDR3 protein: CSVERGTGHNEQFF
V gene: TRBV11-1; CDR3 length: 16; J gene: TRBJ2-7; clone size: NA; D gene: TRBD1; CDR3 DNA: TGTGCCAGCAGCCTCGGGGACAGGGGTCCTTCCTACGAGCAGTACTTC; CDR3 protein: CASSLGDRGPSYEQYF
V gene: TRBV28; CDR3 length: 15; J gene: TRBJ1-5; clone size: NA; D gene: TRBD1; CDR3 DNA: TGTGCCAGCAGACCGACAGGGGCCCTAGGACAGCCCCAGCATTTT; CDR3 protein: CASRPTGALGQPQHF
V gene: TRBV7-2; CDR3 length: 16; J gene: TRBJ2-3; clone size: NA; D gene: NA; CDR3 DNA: TGTGCCAGCAGCACCCGAGGACTAAATAACGCAGATACGCAGTATTTT; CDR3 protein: CASSTRGLNNADTQYF
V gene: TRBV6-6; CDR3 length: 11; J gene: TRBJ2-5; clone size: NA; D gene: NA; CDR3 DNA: TGTGCCAGCTCTCGTCAGGAGACCCAGTACTTC; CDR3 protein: CASSRQETQYF
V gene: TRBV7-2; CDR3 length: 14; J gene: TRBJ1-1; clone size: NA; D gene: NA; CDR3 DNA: TGTGCCAGCAGCTTAGTGGTGACAAACACTGAAGCTTTCTTT; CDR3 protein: CASSLVVTNTEAFF
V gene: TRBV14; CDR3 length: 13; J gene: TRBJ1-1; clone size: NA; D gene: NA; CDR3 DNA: TGTGCCAGCAGCTTAAGCATGAACACTGAAGCTTTCTTT; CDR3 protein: CASSLSMNTEAFF
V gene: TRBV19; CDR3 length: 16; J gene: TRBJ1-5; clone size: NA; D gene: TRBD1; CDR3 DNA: TGTGCCAGTAGTATGGACAGGGGGCGAACCAATCAGCCCCAGCATTTT; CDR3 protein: CASSMDRGRTNQPQHF
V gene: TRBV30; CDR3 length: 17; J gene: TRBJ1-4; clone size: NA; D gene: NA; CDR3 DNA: TGTGCCTGGAGTGCCCATCTCGAGCGGGCAACTAATGAAAAACTGTTTTTT; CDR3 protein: CAWSAHLERATNEKLFF
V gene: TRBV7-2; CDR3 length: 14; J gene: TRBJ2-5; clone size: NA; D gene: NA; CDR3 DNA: TGTGCCAGCAGCTTATCCGGTTTTGGAGAGACCCAGTACTTC; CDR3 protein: CASSLSGFGETQYF
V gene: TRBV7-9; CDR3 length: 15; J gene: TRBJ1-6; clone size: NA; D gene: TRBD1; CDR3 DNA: TGTGCCAGCAGCTCCACGAGGGGGCTAACGAGACCCCTCCACTTT; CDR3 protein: CASSSTRGLTRPLHF
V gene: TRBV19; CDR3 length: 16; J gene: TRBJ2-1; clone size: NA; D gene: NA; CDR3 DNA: TGTGCCAGTAGTATAGAGGGCGTAGGATCCTACAATGAGCAGTTCTTC; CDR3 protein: CASSIEGVGSYNEQFF
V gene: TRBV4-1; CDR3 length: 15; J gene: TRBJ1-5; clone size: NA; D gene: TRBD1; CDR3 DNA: TGCGCCAGCAGCCGCTCCGGGACAGGGAATCAGCCCCAGCATTTT; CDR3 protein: CASSRSGTGNQPQHF
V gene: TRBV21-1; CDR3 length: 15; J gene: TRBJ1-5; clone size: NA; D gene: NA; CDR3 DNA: TGTGCCAGCAGCACCCGGGATTGGGGCAATCAGCCCCAGCATTTT; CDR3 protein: CASSTRDWGNQPQHF
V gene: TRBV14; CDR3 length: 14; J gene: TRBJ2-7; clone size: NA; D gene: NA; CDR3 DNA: TGTGCCAGCAGCCAGGGACTCGCAAACTACGAGCAGTACTTC; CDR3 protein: CASSQGLANYEQYF
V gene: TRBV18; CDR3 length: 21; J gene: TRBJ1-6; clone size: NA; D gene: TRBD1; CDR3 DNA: TGTGCCAGCTCACCGTTCCCGGGACAGGGCCATCTAAGCTCCTATAATTCACCCCTCCACTTT; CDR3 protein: CASSPFPGQGHLSSYNSPLHF
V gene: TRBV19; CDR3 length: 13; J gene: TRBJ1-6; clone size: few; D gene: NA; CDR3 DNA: TGTGCCAGTAGAGCAGGGCAACATTCACCCCTCCACTTT; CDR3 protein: CASRAGQHSPLHF
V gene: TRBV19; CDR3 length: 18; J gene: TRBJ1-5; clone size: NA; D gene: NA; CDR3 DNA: TGTGCCAGTAGTATAGGGCCCGGTTCGGGGAAAAGCAATCAGCCCCAGCATTTT; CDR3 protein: CASSIGPGSGKSNQPQHF
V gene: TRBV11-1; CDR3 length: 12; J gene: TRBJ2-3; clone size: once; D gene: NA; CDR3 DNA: TGTGCCAGCAGCTTAACCGGAGATACGCAGTATTTT; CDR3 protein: CASSLTGDTQYF
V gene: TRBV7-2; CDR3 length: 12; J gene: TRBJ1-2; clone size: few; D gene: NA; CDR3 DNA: TGTGCCAGCAGCTTATGGGGGGATGGCTACACCTTC; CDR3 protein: CASSLWGDGYTF
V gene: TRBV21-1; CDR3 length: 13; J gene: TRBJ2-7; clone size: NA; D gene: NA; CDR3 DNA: TGTGCCAGCAGCACCCGGGGGTCCTACGAGCAGTACTTC; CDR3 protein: CASSTRGSYEQYF
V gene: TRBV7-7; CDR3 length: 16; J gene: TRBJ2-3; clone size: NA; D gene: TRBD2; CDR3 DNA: TGTGCTAGCGCTGCGGGGGGGACCTCTACCACAGATACGCAGTATTTT; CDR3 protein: CASAAGGTSTTDTQYF
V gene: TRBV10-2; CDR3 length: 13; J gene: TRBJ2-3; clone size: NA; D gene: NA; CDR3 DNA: TGCGCCGCGGGCCTCCGAGAGGCAGATACGCAGTATTTT; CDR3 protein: CAAGLREADTQYF
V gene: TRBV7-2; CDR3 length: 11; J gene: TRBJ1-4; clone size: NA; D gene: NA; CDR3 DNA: TGTGCCAGCAGGACTGGGGAAAAACTGTTTTTT; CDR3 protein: CASRTGEKLFF
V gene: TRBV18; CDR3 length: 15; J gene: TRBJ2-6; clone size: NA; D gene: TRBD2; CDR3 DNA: TGTGCCAGCTCAACGGGGAGGGCTGGGGCCAACGTCCTGACTTTC; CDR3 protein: CASSTGRAGANVLTF
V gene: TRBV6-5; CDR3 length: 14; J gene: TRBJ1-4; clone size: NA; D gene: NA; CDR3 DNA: TGTGCCAGCAGTCTTAGGACGGGGAATGAAAAACTGTTTTTT; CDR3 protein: CASSLRTGNEKLFF
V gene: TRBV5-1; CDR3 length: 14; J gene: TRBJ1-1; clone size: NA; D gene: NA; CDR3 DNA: TGCGCCAGCAGCCAACACTTACAGGTCACTGAAGCTTTCTTT; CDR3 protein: CASSQHLQVTEAFF
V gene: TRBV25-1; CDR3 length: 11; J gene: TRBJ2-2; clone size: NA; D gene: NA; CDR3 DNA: TGTGCCAGCACGAGGTCCGGGGAGCTGTTTTTT; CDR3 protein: CASTRSGELFF
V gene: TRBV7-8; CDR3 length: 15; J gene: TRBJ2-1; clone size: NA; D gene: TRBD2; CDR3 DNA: TGTGCCAGCAGCACCTCGACTAGCACCTACAATGAGCAGTTCTTC; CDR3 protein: CASSTSTSTYNEQFF
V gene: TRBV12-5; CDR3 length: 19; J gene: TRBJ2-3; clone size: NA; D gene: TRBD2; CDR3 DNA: TGTGCTAGTGGTTTGGGATCTAGCGGGGGGCCCCCTGTACGAGATACGCAGTATTTT; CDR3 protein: CASGLGSSGGPPVRDTQYF
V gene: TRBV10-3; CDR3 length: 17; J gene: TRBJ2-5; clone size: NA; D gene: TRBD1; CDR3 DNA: TGTGCCATCAGGAGGGGGCTCGCCTCCGGGGCCCAAGAGACCCAGTACTTC; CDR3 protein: CAIRRGLASGAQETQYF
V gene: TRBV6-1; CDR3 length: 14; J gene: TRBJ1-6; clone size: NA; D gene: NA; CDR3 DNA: TGTGCCAGCAGGAGGAGAGAGGATAATTCACCCCTCCACTTT; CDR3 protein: CASRRREDNSPLHF
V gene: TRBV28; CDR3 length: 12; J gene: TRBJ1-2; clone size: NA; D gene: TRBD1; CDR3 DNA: TGTGCCAGCGTCCATGACAGGGATCGCTACACCTTC; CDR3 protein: CASVHDRDRYTF
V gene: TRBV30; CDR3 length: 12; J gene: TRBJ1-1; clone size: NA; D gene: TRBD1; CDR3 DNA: TGTGCCTGGAGTGGAGACAGGGGACACGCTTTCTTT; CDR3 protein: CAWSGDRGHAFF
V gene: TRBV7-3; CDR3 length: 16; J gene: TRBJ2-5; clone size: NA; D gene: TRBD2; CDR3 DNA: TGTGCCAGCAGCTTACTAGCGGGGTCCGGGGGGGGGACCCAGTACTTC; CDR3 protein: CASSLLAGSGGGTQYF
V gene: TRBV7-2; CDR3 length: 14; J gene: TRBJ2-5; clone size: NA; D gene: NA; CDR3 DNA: TGTGCCAGCAGCAGACAAGGGGGTTTAGAGACCCAGTACTTC; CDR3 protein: CASSRQGGLETQYF
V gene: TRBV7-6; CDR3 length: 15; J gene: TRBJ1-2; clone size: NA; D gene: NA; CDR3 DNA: TGTGCCAGCAGCTCACTCGGGACATTTAACTATGGCTACACCTTC; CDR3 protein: CASSSLGTFNYGYTF
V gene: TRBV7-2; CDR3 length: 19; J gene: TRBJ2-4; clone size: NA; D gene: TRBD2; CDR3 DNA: TGTGCCAGCAGCTCGGAGAGCGGGGGGCCGAGGGGGCCAAGGAGCATTCAGTACTTC; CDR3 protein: CASSSESGGPRGPRSIQYF
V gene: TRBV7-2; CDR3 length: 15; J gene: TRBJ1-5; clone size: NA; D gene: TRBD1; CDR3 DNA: TGTGCCAGCAGGCGAGCCGGGACAGGGAATCAGCCCCAGCATTTT; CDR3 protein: CASRRAGTGNQPQHF
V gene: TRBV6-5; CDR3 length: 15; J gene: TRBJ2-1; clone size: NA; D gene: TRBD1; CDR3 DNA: TGTGCCAGCAGTCAGGACAGGGGGAGATACAATGAGCAGTTCTTC; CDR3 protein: CASSQDRGRYNEQFF